The present entry profiles one T cell receptor (beta chain) with its context. The antigen it binds to is not known. No base qualities exist here, and no much larger clone lies one base off it. The germline ends are 15 bases apart after V is trimmed by 5 bases and J by 10 bases. The CDR3 has 14 amino acids, counting the end cysteine and phenylalanine. The DNA shown is the 42-base CDR3, in frame from base 1. CDR1 and CDR2, per the germline V gene, are SGHAT and FQNNGV. Enrolling through a virtual design, the prospective study's participants ranged in age from roughly 18 to 89 years and lived across some 23 United States geographic areas. In the prospective study, participants were assigned to cohorts based on the clinical history participants reported in a screening survey and a study questionnaire. Recovered participants in ImmuneRACE Cohort 3 were defined as having two consecutive negative NP/OP PCR tests, clearance from a healthcare professional, or resolution of symptoms. Each participant in the prospective study had whole blood, serum and a nasopharyngeal or oropharyngeal swab collected by mobile phlebotomists. Participants in the prospective study had the option to provide additional blood draws and questionnaires over a roughly 2-month period. Before DNA extraction, prospective study blood samples were shipped either frozen or at room temperature.

The data originate from a study of blood T cell repertoires in COVID-19 (dated by TCRdb to the early 2020s). At the level of the whole study: Collaborator samples came from the United States, Italy and Spain and covered acute and convalescent phases of COVID-19. The prospective study material was composed of cDNA or gDNA derived from T cells, B-cell-depleted T cells, or PBMCs. The repertoires were made available in a free public database intended to serve as a resource for research on the immune response to SARS-CoV-2. The dataset comprised deeply sampled blood TCRbeta repertoires from subjects exposed to, actively infected with, or recovered from COVID-19. Samples came from the ongoing ImmuneRACE study (first 160 participants) plus 1,254 subjects from 6 global collaborators. Nearly every sample came with metadata listing a de-identified subject ID, COVID-19 status, age in years and sex. HLA class I and class II types, where available, came from metadata supplied by the sample provider rather than from assay-based typing.

Study-wide findings and limitations: How much clinical and demographic metadata was included differed by source and by participant, and the metadata was provided uncurated.

TCRbeta CDR3 regions were amplified from genomic DNA by means of the immunoSEQ Assay, a bias-controlled multiplex PCR. On the study's bioinformatics: Within the assay, amplification of reference gene primers was used to estimate how many nucleated cells each sample contained. To quantify the absolute abundance of each unique TCRbeta CDR3 rearrangement, sequence reads were collapsed and filtered. For each sample, productive Simpson clonality was calculated as the square root of Simpson's diversity index across productive rearrangements. The table comes from immuneACCESS by way of TCRdb, which keeps in-frame sequences with V and J called. Part of the clones is missing from these tables; in studies checked, under half for an unresolved V gene and the rest for unknown reasons. That table supplies the V and J calls and clone size; D and trimming were determined from the DNA. The sample table contains 250,000 to 350,000 clones; only one count was recorded for roughly 87% of them. Around 0.9% of the sample comes from the top ten.

Sequenced: PBMCs or T cells enriched from blood (not recorded which). The sequence was collected from a woman younger than 45 who had recovered from COVID-19. The chain uses TRBV11-2 and TRBJ1-6; TRBD1 might be the D gene, on 6 matching bases. CDR3 loop: CASSILTGHSPLHF. The DNA sequence is TGTGCCAGCAGCATACTTACAGGGCACTCACCCCTCCACTTT.